This T cell receptor beta chain was identified during a study of CD8 T cells in ankylosing spondylitis. General study points: The study identified a TCR beta motif of under ten highly homologous variants that appeared characteristic of ankylosing spondylitis blood. Prior work had noted some motif variants in reactive arthritis blood and synovial fluid.

Comments on this clonotype: The antigen remains undetermined.

There are 14 residues in the CDR3. Germline lookup yields CDR1 DFQATT and CDR2 SNEGSKA (reference sequence). Trimming shortened V by 0 bases and J by 3 bases, and 9 bases separated the two germline ends. TCRdb processed the 5' RACE reads anew with MiXCR; each CDR3 protein has one entry. This table has about 150,000 distinct CDR3 sequences, 25% to 35% appearing once. This receptor was taken from a male donor with ankylosing spondylitis. The rearrangement uses TRBV20-1 and TRBJ2-1; D is possibly TRBD2 (5 bases). Sequencing was performed on synovial fluid, either unsorted or a sorted T cell fraction (not recorded which). CDR3 in DNA: TGCAGTGCTAGAGAGGACTCCAGCTACAATGAGCAGTTCTTC. As protein: CSAREDSSYNEQFF.